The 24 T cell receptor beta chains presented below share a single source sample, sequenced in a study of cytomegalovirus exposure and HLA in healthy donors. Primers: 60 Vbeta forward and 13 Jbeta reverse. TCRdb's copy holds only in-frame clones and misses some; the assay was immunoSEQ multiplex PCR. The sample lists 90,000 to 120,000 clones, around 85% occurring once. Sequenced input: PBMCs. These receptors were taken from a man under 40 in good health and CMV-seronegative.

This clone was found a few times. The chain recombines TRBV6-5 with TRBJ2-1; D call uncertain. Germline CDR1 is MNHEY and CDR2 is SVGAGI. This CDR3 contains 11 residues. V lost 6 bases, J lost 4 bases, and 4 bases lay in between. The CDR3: CASSRYNEQFF. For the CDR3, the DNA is TGTGCCAGCAGCAGGTACAATGAGCAGTTCTTC.

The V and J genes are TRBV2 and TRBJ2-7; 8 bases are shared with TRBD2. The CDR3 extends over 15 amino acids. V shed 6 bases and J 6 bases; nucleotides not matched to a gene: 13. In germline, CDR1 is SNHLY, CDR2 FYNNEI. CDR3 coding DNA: TGTGCCAGCAGAGATATAGCGGGGCCGGGCGGCGAGCAGTACTTC. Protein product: CASRDIAGPGGEQYF.

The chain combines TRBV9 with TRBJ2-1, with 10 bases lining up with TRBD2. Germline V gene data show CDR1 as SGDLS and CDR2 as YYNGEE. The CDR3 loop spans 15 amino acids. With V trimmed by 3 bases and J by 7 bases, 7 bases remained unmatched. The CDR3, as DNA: TGTGCCAGCAGCGCGCCTAGCGGGAGATTGAATGAGCAGTTCTTC. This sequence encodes CASSAPSGRLNEQFF.

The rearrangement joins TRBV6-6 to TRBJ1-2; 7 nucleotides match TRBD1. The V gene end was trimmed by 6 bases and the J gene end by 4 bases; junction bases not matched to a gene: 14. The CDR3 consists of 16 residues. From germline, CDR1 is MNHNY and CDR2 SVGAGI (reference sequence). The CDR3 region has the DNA TGTGCCAGCAGCGTCGGGACAGCCCGTGGGAGCTATGGCTACACCTTC. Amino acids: CASSVGTARGSYGYTF.

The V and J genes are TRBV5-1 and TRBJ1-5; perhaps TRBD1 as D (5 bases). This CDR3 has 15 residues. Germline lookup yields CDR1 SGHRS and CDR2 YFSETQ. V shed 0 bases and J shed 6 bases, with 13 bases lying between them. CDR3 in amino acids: CASSLEYGGGQPQHF. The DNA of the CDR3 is TGCGCCAGCAGCTTGGAATACGGCGGGGGTCAGCCCCAGCATTTT.

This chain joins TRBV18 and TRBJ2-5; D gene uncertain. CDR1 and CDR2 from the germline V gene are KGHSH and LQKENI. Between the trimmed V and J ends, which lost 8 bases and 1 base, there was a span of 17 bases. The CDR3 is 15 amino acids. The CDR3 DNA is TGTGCCAGCGCCCCTCGGAACCCGGGCCAAGAGACCCAGTACTTC. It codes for CASAPRNPGQETQYF.

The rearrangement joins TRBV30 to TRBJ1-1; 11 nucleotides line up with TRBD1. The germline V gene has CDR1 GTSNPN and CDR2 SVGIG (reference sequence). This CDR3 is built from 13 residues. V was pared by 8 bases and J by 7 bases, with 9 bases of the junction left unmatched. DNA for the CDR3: TGTGCCGGGAAGGACAGGGGGCGCGATGAAGCTTTCTTT. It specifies CAGKDRGRDEAFF.

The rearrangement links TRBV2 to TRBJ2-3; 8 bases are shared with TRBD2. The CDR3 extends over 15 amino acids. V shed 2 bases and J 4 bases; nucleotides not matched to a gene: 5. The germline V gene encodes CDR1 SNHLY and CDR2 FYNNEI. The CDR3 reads CASSENRGGADTQYF. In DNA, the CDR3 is TGTGCCAGCAGTGAAAATCGGGGGGGGGCAGATACGCAGTATTTT.

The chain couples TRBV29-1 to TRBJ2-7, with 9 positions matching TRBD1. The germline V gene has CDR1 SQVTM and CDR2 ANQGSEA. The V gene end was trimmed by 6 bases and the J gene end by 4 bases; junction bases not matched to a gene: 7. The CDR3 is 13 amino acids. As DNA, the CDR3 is TGCAGCGTCATAGACAGGGGGGAATACGAGCAGTACTTC. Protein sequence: CSVIDRGEYEQYF.

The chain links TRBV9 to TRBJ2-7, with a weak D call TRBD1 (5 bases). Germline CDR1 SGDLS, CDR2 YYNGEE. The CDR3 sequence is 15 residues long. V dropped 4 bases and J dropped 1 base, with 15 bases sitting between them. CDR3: CASSPRTQPSYEQYF. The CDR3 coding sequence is TGTGCCAGCAGCCCTCGGACACAACCTTCCTACGAGCAGTACTTC.

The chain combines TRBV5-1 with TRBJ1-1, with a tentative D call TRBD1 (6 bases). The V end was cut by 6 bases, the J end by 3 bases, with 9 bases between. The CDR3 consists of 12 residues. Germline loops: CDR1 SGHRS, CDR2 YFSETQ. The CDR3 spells CASNGQYTEAFF. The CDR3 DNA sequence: TGCGCCAGCAACGGACAGTACACTGAAGCTTTCTTT. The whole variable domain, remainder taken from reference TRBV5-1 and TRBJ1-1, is KAGVTQTPRYLIKTRGQQVTLSCSPISGHRSVSWYQQTPGQGLQFLFEYFSETQRNKGNFPGRFSGRQFSNSRSEMNVSTLELGDSALYLCASNGQYTEAFFGQGTRLTVV.

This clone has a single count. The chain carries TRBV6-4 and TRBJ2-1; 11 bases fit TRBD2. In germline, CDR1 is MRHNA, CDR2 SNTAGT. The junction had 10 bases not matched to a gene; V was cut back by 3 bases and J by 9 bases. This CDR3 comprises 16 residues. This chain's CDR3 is CASSENSGGAGGEQFF. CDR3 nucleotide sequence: TGTGCCAGCAGTGAAAATAGCGGGGGGGCCGGAGGTGAGCAGTTCTTC.

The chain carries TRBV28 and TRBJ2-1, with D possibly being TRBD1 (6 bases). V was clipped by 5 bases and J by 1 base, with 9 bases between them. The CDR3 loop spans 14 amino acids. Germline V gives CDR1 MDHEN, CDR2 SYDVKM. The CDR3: CASSHRESYNEQFF. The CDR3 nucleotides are TGTGCCAGCAGTCACAGGGAATCCTACAATGAGCAGTTCTTC. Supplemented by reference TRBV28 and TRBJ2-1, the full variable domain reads DVKVTQSSRYLVKRTGEKVFLECVQDMDHENMFWYRQDPGLGLRLIYFSYDVKMKEKGDIPEGYSVSREKKERFSLILESASTNQTSMYLCASSHRESYNEQFFGPGTRLTVL.

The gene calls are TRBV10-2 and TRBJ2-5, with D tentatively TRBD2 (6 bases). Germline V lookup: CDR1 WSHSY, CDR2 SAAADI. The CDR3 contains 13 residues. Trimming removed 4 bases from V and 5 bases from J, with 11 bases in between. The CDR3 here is CASSGRGEETQYF. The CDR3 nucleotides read TGCGCCAGCAGTGGACGCGGGGAGGAGACCCAGTACTTC.

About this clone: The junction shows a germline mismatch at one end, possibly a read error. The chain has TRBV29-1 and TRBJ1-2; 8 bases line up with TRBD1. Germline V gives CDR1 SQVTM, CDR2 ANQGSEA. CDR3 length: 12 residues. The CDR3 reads CSVEGGRDRSFF. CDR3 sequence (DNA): TGCAGCGTTGAAGGTGGCCGGGACAGGAGCTTCTTC. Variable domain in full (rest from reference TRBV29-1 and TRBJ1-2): SAVISQKPSRDICQRGTSLTIQCQVDSQVTMMFWYRQQPGQSLTLIATANQGSEATYESGFVIDKFPISRPNLTFSTLTVSNMSPEDSSIYLCSVEGGRDRSFFGSGTRLTVV.

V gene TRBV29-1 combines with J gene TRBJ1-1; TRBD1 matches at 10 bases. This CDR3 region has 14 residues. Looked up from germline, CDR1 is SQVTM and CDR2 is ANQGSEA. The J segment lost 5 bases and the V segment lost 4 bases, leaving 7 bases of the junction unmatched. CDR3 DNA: TGCAGCGTTGTTCGACAGGGGGCGAGGACTGAAGCTTTCTTT. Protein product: CSVVRQGARTEAFF. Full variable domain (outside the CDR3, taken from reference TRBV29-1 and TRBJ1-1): SAVISQKPSRDICQRGTSLTIQCQVDSQVTMMFWYRQQPGQSLTLIATANQGSEATYESGFVIDKFPISRPNLTFSTLTVSNMSPEDSSIYLCSVVRQGARTEAFFGQGTRLTVV.

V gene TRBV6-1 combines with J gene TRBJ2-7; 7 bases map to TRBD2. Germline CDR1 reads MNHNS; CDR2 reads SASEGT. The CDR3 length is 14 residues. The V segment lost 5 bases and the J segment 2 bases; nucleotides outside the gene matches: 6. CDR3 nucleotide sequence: TGTGCCAGCAGTCAAAGAGCGGGAACCTACGAGCAGTACTTC. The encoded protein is CASSQRAGTYEQYF.

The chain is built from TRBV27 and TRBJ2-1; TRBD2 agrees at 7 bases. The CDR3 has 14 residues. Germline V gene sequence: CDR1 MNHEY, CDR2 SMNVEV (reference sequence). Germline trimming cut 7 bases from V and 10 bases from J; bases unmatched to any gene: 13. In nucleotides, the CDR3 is TGTGCCAGCACTAGGGAGGGCCGCTTATTAGAGCAGTTCTTC. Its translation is CASTREGRLLEQFF.

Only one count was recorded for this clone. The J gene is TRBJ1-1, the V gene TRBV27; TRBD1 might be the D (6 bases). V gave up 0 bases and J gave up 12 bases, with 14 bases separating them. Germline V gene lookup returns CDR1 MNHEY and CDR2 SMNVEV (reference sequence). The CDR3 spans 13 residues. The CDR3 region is CASSLSFTGPTFF. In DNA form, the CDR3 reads TGTGCCAGCAGTTTATCTTTTACAGGGCCGACTTTCTTT.

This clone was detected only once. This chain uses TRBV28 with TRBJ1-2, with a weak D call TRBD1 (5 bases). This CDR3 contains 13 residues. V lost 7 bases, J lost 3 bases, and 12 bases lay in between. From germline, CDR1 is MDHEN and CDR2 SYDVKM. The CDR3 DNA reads TGTGCCAGCAACGGGGGAAGCTACTATGGCTACACCTTC. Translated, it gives CASNGGSYYGYTF.

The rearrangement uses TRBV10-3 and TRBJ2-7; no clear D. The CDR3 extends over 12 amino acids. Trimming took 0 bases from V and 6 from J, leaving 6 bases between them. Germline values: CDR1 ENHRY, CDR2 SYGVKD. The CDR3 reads CAISESFGEQYF. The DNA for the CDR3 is TGTGCCATCAGTGAGTCATTCGGCGAGCAGTACTTC.

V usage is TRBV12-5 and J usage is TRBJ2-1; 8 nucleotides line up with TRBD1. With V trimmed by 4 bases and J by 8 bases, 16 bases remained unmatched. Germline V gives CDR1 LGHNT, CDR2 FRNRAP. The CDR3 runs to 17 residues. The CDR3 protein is CASGYSGGQGPWDEQFF. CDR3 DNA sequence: TGTGCTAGTGGTTACTCCGGTGGACAGGGCCCTTGGGATGAGCAGTTCTTC.

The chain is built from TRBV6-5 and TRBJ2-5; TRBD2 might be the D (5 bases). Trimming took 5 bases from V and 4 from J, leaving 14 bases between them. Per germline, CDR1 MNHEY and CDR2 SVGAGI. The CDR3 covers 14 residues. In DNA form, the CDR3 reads TGTGCCAGCAGTCCGGACTCCAGACCAGAGACCCAGTACTTC. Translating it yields CASSPDSRPETQYF.

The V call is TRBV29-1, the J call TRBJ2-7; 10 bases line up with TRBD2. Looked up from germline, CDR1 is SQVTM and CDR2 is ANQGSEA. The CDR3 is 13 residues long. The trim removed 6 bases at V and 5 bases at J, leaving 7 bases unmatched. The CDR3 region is CSVASGRINEQYF. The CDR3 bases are TGCAGCGTAGCTAGCGGGAGAATTAACGAGCAGTACTTC.